This TCR beta chain was observed in a study of siplizumab effects on memory and regulatory T cells. TCRdb's table, derived via immunoSEQ multiplex PCR, lists solely in-frame clones and lacks some. The top ten clones hold 1.3% of a sample with 120,000 or so clones, just under 95% of them seen once. The specimen sequenced was CD4+ T cells sorted from blood. This TCR derives from a human donor in good health.

CDR3 in amino acids: CASSYRGKGGVYEQYF. The CDR3 DNA reads as TGTGCCAGCAGTTATCGCGGCAAGGGAGGGGTCTACGAGCAGTACTTC. The chain links TRBV6-5 to TRBJ2-7; TRBD2 aligns across 7 bases. The germline gives CDR1 MNHEY, CDR2 SVGAGI. The CDR3 has 16 residues. The junction had 11 bases not matched to a gene; V was cut back by 3 bases and J by 3 bases.